One and the same sample provided the 19 T cell receptor beta chains below, sequenced in a study of post-analysis software for immune sequencing data. Their antigens remain unidentified. Study-wide points: TRBV segments more frequent in patients than in controls numbered roughly 5 and included TRBV5-6, TRBV5-1 and TRBV20-1.

Unique molecular identifiers had been added to the TCR beta cDNA libraries. TCRdb itself ran the PCR reads through MiXCR, one entry per CDR3 protein. The repertoire holds approximately 730,000 distinct CDR3 sequences, with about 43% as singletons. Sequenced: blood. Every receptor here comes from a girl aged 10-17 years with multiple sclerosis.

The J gene is TRBJ2-1, the V gene TRBV28; D gene ambiguous. V lost 5 bases and J 2 bases, leaving 16 bases between the germline ends. Per germline, CDR1 MDHEN and CDR2 SYDVKM. CDR3 length: 16 residues. CDR3: CASSPPSGFAYNEQFF. In nucleotides, the CDR3 is TGTGCCAGCAGTCCACCTTCGGGCTTCGCCTACAATGAGCAGTTCTTC.

V is TRBV6-6 and J is TRBJ2-2; D possibly corresponds to TRBD1 (8 bases). This CDR3 has 16 residues. V lost 4 bases to trimming and J lost 1 base, with 13 bases between them. CDR1 is MNHNY, CDR2 SVGAGI, per germline (reference sequence). CDR3 sequence (DNA): TGTGCCAGCAGTTCAGGGGGCGGGAGGAACACCGGGGAGCTGTTTTTT. Its translation is CASSSGGGRNTGELFF.

V usage is TRBV7-2 and J usage is TRBJ2-7, with D maybe TRBD2 (5 bases). The J call may not be correct, given that the DNA end is closer to TRBJ2-5. The length of the CDR3 is 16 residues. Germline V CDR1 and CDR2: SGHTA, FQGNSA. The DNA for the CDR3 is TGTGCCAGCAGCAGTAGTGGCCCACCGGGGAGAAAGACCCAGTACTTC. It specifies CASSSSGPPGRKTQYF.

The chain's CDR3 is CASSFPGDRGRVEQFF. The CDR3 DNA reads TGTGCCAGCAGTTTTCCAGGGGACAGGGGGCGTGTTGAGCAGTTCTTC. This chain links TRBV27 with TRBJ2-1, with 12 bases aligning to TRBD1. This CDR3 has 16 amino acids. V trimming: 3 bases; J trimming: 9 bases; junction bases outside the gene matches: 9. Germline V gene data show CDR1 as MNHEY and CDR2 as SMNVEV (reference sequence).

This clonotype appeared many times. The rearrangement links TRBV5-1 to TRBJ2-1; unclear D gene. The CDR3 has 11 residues. The V and J ends lost 0 bases and 8 bases respectively, with 3 bases between them. Germline-derived CDR1 and CDR2 are SGHRS and YFSETQ. In DNA, the CDR3 is TGCGCCAGCAGCTTGGGCCATGAGCAGTTCTTC. It codes for CASSLGHEQFF.

On this clonotype itself: Germline and junction disagree at one end, which may indicate a read error. The chain links TRBV5-1 to TRBJ2-7; perhaps TRBD2 as D (5 bases). Per the germline V gene, CDR1 is SGHRS and CDR2 is YFSETQ. CDR3 length equals 14 residues. The CDR3 sequence is CASSPNGLSYGQYF. Written as DNA, the CDR3 is TGCGCCAGCAGCCCGAACGGACTCTCCTACGGGCAGTACTTC.

This clonotype was seen a handful of times. This rearrangement joins TRBV27 to TRBJ2-7, with TRBD2 matching 10 bases. The junction had 3 bases not matched to a gene; V was cut back by 4 bases and J by 0 bases. Germline lookup yields CDR1 MNHEY and CDR2 SMNVEV (reference sequence). This CDR3 contains 15 residues. The CDR3 DNA follows: TGTGCCAGCAGTTGGGGACTAGCGCTCTCCTACGAGCAGTACTTC. Protein sequence: CASSWGLALSYEQYF.

The chain carries TRBV20-1 and TRBJ1-2, with D hard to call. Germline CDR1 DFQATT, CDR2 SNEGSKA (reference sequence). The ends were cut back, 5 bases at V and 1 base at J, with 11 bases in the middle. The CDR3 runs 13 residues. The CDR3 bases are TGCAGTGCTGTCGACACCGTTAACTATGGCTACACCTTC. As protein: CSAVDTVNYGYTF.

V usage is TRBV15 and J usage is TRBJ2-2; 8 bases agree with TRBD1. The CDR3 has 15 residues. Per the germline V gene, CDR1 is LNHNV and CDR2 is YYDKDF (reference sequence). J lost 3 bases, V lost 2 bases, and 2 bases had no gene match. CDR3 protein: CATSRSRGHTGELFF. The CDR3 DNA reads TGTGCCACCAGCAGATCCAGGGGGCACACCGGGGAGCTGTTTTTT.

This chain's CDR3 is CASSLDPTYYGYTF. CDR3 nucleotide sequence: TGTGCCAGCAGCTTAGACCCAACGTACTATGGCTACACCTTC. V usage is TRBV11-1 and J usage is TRBJ1-2; no clear D. Trimming removed 1 base at V and 3 bases at J, with 9 bases between. The CDR3 extends over 14 amino acids. Germline V gene sequence: CDR1 SGHAT, CDR2 FQDESV (reference sequence).

The V gene is TRBV7-2, the J gene TRBJ2-2; TRBD1 matches 7 bases. CDR3 length: 14 amino acids. Looked up from germline, CDR1 is SGHTA and CDR2 is FQGNSA. The V and J ends lost 6 bases and 5 bases, in that order; junction bases with no gene match: 6. CDR3 DNA sequence: TGTGCCAGCAGTTTCACAGGGGTGACCGGGGAGCTGTTTTTT. Encoded protein: CASSFTGVTGELFF.

The chain employs TRBV6-4 and TRBJ1-3; TRBD1 matches 7 bases. J gave up 5 bases and V 6 bases, and 22 bases lay outside the gene matches. There are 19 residues in the CDR3. Germline V gene data show CDR1 as MRHNA and CDR2 as SNTAGT. CDR3 sequence (DNA): TGTGCCAGCAGCCCCCTTCCACATCCGGACAGGACCAGGAGAAACACCATATATTTT. Residues: CASSPLPHPDRTRRNTIYF.

The rearrangement joins TRBV20-1 to TRBJ2-1, with TRBD2 as a possible D gene (6 bases). The CDR3 is made up of 14 amino acids. The germline V gene encodes CDR1 DFQATT and CDR2 SNEGSKA (reference sequence). Trimming removed 6 bases from V and 6 bases from J, with 18 bases in between. The DNA for the CDR3 is TGCAGTGCCAGTAAGGGCGCGCGGGGCAATGAGCAGTTCTTC. The encoded protein is CSASKGARGNEQFF.

Here the CDR3 reads CASSGGLSDGEQYF. For the CDR3, the DNA is TGTGCCAGCAGTGGTGGGCTATCTGATGGCGAGCAGTACTTC. The chain employs TRBV2 and TRBJ2-7; D ambiguous. Germline CDR1 is SNHLY and CDR2 is FYNNEI. V was shortened by 4 bases and J by 6 bases, with 16 bases between the two germline ends. CDR3 length: 14 residues.

V usage is TRBV6-6 and J usage is TRBJ1-2; D not resolved. Per the germline V gene, CDR1 is MNHNY and CDR2 is SVGAGI (reference sequence). This CDR3 contains 14 residues. The ends were cut back, 2 bases at V and 6 bases at J, with 13 bases in the middle. CDR3 residues: CASSYQDRGHGYTF. CDR3 nucleotides: TGTGCCAGCAGTTACCAAGACCGAGGACATGGCTACACCTTC.

With regard to this clonotype: The CDR3 does not close with the conserved phenylalanine or tryptophan, likely indicating a read error. In DNA, the CDR3 is TGTGCCAGCAGTTTAGTGGCAGGGACCTACAATGAGCAGTTCGTC. Encoded protein: CASSLVAGTYNEQFV. The chain uses TRBV12-3 or TRBV12-4 and TRBJ2-1, with D possibly being TRBD1 (5 bases). The CDR3 contains 15 residues. Trimming stripped 1 base from V and 2 bases from J, with 9 bases between.

V and J are TRBV11-2 and TRBJ2-1; 8 bases are a match to TRBD2. TRBJ2-7 explains the end of the DNA better; the J call may be wrong. This CDR3 has 16 residues. Germline assignment: CDR1 SGHAT and CDR2 FQNNGV. As DNA, the CDR3 is TGTGCCAGCAGCTACCGAGGGATACTAGCGGACAATGAGCAGTACTTC. Its translation: CASSYRGILADNEQYF.

The rearrangement joins TRBV10-3 to TRBJ2-5; the D gene is possibly TRBD1 (6 bases). V lost 5 bases, J lost 2 bases, and 15 bases lay in between. CDR1 and CDR2 (germline): ENHRY, SYGVKD. This CDR3 is 15 amino acids long. CDR3 amino acids: CAISLGTGTQETQYF. The CDR3 DNA reads TGTGCCATCAGTTTAGGCACAGGGACGCAAGAGACCCAGTACTTC.

This clonotype occurred once. The chain combines TRBV27 with TRBJ1-2; the match to TRBD1 covers 7 bases. CDR3 size: 15 residues. From germline, CDR1 is MNHEY and CDR2 SMNVEV (reference sequence). Trimming cost V 0 bases and J 8 bases; bases outside gene matches: 9. DNA for the CDR3: TGTGCCAGCAGTTTATCCCCAGGGGGTTTTGAGGGCTACACCTTC. Its translation is CASSLSPGGFEGYTF.